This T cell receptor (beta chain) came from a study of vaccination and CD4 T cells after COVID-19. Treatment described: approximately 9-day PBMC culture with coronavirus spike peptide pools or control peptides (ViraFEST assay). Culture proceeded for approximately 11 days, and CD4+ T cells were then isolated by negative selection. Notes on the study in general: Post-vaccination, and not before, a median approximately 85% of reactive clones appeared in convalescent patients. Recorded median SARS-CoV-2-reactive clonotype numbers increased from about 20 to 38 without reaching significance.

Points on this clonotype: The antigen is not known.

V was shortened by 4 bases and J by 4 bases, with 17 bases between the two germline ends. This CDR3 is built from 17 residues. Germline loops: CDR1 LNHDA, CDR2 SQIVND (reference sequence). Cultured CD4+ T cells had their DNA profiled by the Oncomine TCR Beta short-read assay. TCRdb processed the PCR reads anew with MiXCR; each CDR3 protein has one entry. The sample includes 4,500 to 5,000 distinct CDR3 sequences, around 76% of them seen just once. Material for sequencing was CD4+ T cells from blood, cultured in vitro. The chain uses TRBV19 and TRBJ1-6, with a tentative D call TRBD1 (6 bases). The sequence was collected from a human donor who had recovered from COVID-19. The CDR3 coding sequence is TGTGCCAGTAGTAGCAGGGATTCCGGGACATATAATTCACCCCTCCACTTT. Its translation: CASSSRDSGTYNSPLHF.